This T cell receptor (beta chain) came from a study of glioma-infiltrating T cells after dendritic cell vaccination. Overall study context: Dendritic cells derived from monocytes and pulsed with autologous tumor lysate formed the vaccine.

TCRdb's table, derived via immunoSEQ multiplex PCR, lists solely in-frame clones and lacks some. This sample has tens of thousands of clones, with over 80% found just once. Deletions cut 0 bases from V and 2 bases from J, with 8 bases between. CDR1 is MNHEY, CDR2 SMNVEV, per germline (reference sequence). This CDR3 is 14 amino acids long. Time point of the sample: after dendritic cell vaccination, including at tumor progression/relapse. This sequence was found in a human donor with glioblastoma. The chain employs TRBV27 and TRBJ2-7; TRBD1 is a possible D gene (5 bases). The specimen was blood, collected after dendritic cell vaccination. The CDR3 DNA reads as TGTGCCAGCAGTTTATCTGCAGGGCCCTACGAGCAGTACTTC. Its translation: CASSLSAGPYEQYF.